The rows below give T cell receptor beta chains drawn from one sample of a study of cytomegalovirus exposure and HLA in healthy donors. Only in-frame clones appear in the TCRdb table, and some are missing; sequencing was by immunoSEQ multiplex PCR. Among fewer than 250,000 clones listed, over 75% were seen once. Sequencing input: PBMCs. All receptors derive from a male donor in good health and CMV-seronegative. The CDR3 runs from the conserved cysteine through the conserved F or W. D genes are given only for firm matches. For some rows the clone size is stated as once, few or many, or as a class when expanded; others skip it.

V gene	J gene	D gene	clone size	CDR3 protein	CDR3 DNA
TRBV19	TRBJ2-5	TRBD2	-	CASSAGAGGIGETQYF	TGTGCCAGTAGTGCCGGAGCGGGGGGCATAGGGGAGACCCAGTACTTC
TRBV9	TRBJ1-3	-	-	CASSADILVGNTIYF	TGTGCCAGCAGCGCCGACATCCTCGTTGGAAACACCATATATTTT
TRBV7-6	TRBJ2-3	TRBD2	-	CASSLALPAGGVDTQYF	TGTGCCAGCAGCTTAGCTCTTCCCGCGGGAGGTGTAGATACGCAGTATTTT
TRBV9	TRBJ2-1	TRBD1	-	CASSLRTGGGEQFF	TGTGCCAGCAGCTTGCGGACAGGGGGCGGTGAGCAGTTCTTC
TRBV5-4	TRBJ2-7	TRBD2	-	CASSLAGGSYEQYF	TGTGCCAGCAGCTTGGCGGGGGGCTCCTACGAGCAGTACTTC
TRBV7-2	TRBJ2-3	-	-	CASSSVSLSDTQYF	TGTGCCAGCAGCTCGGTTAGCTTAAGTGATACGCAGTATTTT
TRBV4-2	TRBJ2-2	TRBD2	-	CASSQAGTSGVSTGELFF	TGTGCCAGCAGCCAAGCCGGGACTAGCGGGGTTTCGACCGGGGAGCTGTTTTTT
TRBV25-1	TRBJ1-5	TRBD1	-	CASSEDRGDNQPQHF	TGTGCCAGCAGTGAGGACAGGGGAGACAATCAGCCCCAGCATTTT
TRBV2	TRBJ2-5	-	-	CASSERTEQETQYF	TGTGCCAGCAGTGAAAGGACTGAACAAGAGACCCAGTACTTC
TRBV7-6	TRBJ1-3	-	-	CASSLGSGLGNTIYF	TGTGCCAGCAGCTTAGGTTCAGGGCTTGGAAACACCATATATTTT
TRBV7-5	TRBJ2-7	-	-	CARSLGGTSGSRYEQYF	TGTGCCAGAAGCTTAGGGGGGACTAGCGGGAGTCGGTACGAGCAGTACTTC
TRBV21-1	TRBJ2-7	-	-	CASSVTLRGGIHEQYF	TGTGCCAGCAGCGTCACTCTCCGCGGGGGAATTCACGAGCAGTACTTC
TRBV5-1	TRBJ2-3	TRBD2	-	CASSSGLAGGTSTDTQYF	TGCGCCAGCAGCTCTGGACTAGCGGGGGGGACGTCGACAGATACGCAGTATTTT
TRBV6-1	TRBJ2-3	TRBD1	-	CASSARTGDTQYF	TGTGCCAGCAGTGCTAGGACAGGGGATACGCAGTATTTT
TRBV7-2	TRBJ1-2	-	-	CASSLDGYGYTF	TGTGCCAGCAGCTTAGACGGCTATGGCTACACCTTC
TRBV7-9	TRBJ1-5	-	few	CASSLGEGNQPQHF	TGTGCCAGCAGCTTAGGAGAGGGCAATCAGCCCCAGCATTTT
TRBV5-1	TRBJ2-5	TRBD1	once	CASSLLTGGETQYF	TGCGCCAGCAGCTTGCTAACAGGGGGAGAGACCCAGTACTTC
TRBV7-9	TRBJ2-6	-	-	CSSNIGSGIGANVLTF	TGTTCCAGCAACATAGGATCGGGGATTGGGGCCAACGTCCTGACTTTC
TRBV25-1	TRBJ1-1	-	-	CASSGPTGDEAFF	TGTGCCAGCAGTGGCCCGACAGGCGATGAAGCTTTCTTT
TRBV7-7	TRBJ2-1	TRBD2	-	CASSLRTSGRGEQFF	TGTGCTAGCAGCTTAAGGACTAGCGGGAGAGGTGAGCAGTTCTTC
TRBV28	TRBJ2-7	TRBD1	-	CATRTGVYEQYF	TGTGCCACCCGGACAGGGGTTTACGAGCAGTACTTC
TRBV19	TRBJ1-1	-	-	CASSIGGPNTEAFF	TGTGCCAGTAGTATCGGGGGGCCCAACACTGAAGCTTTCTTT